The 31 T cell receptor beta chains listed next were all sequenced from one sample in a study of blood T cell repertoires in COVID-19 (dated by TCRdb to the early 2020s). The library came from the immunoSEQ multiplex PCR assay. In TCRdb, the immuneACCESS table is reduced to in-frame sequences with V and J assigned. These tables do not hold every clone; where another copy was compared, an unresolved V gene accounts for under half, and the others remain unexplained. This sample comprises 210,000 or so clones, approximately 84% of them detected only once. The ten top clones hold 1.9% of the sample. Sequences were obtained from peripheral blood. The receptors derive from a man aged 35-49 years with active or convalescent COVID-19.

This chain uses TRBV27 with TRBJ1-1, with D possibly TRBD1 on 5 matching bases. Germline lookup yields CDR1 MNHEY and CDR2 SMNVEV (reference sequence). V dropped 4 bases and J dropped 7 bases, with 13 bases sitting between them. The CDR3 is made up of 13 amino acids. This chain's CDR3 is CASSSSGGGEAFF. CDR3 bases: TGTGCCAGCAGTTCCTCTGGGGGGGGTGAAGCTTTCTTT.

V usage is TRBV4-1 and J usage is TRBJ2-3; 7 bases agree with TRBD2. Losses at the gene ends were 0 bases for V and 4 bases for J; bases not matched to a gene: 10. This CDR3 comprises 17 residues. Germline CDR1 and CDR2: MGHRA and YSYEKL. DNA for the CDR3: TGCGCCAGCAGCCAAGAGGGAGCGGGGCCCAGGGCAGATACGCAGTATTTT. It codes for CASSQEGAGPRADTQYF.

The chain recombines TRBV28 with TRBJ2-2; 16 bases line up with TRBD2. Per germline, CDR1 MDHEN and CDR2 SYDVKM. The CDR3 is made up of 17 amino acids. After removal of 6 bases from V and 4 bases from J, the junction contained 5 bases not matched to a gene. The CDR3 DNA sequence: TGTGCCAGCAGGGGACTAGCGGGAGGGCCTGGCACCGGGGAGCTGTTTTTT. Amino acid sequence: CASRGLAGGPGTGELFF.

The chain links TRBV5-1 to TRBJ2-5, with no clear D. The ends were cut back, 0 bases at V and 5 bases at J, with 11 bases in the middle. The germline gives CDR1 SGHRS, CDR2 YFSETQ. The length of the CDR3 is 14 residues. The CDR3 sequence: CASSLGFSRETQYF. The CDR3 DNA follows: TGCGCCAGCAGCTTGGGTTTTTCTCGGGAGACCCAGTACTTC.

On this clone itself: Within the sample, other DNA sequences also encode this same CDR3. The V gene is TRBV5-1, the J gene TRBJ2-7, with a possible D match to TRBD1 (5 bases). Trimming cost V 0 bases and J 4 bases, with 5 bases left between them. CDR3 length equals 12 residues. Per the germline V gene, CDR1 is SGHRS and CDR2 is YFSETQ. The CDR3 loop is CASSLEGYEQYF. As DNA, the CDR3 is TGCGCCAGCAGCTTGGAGGGGTACGAGCAGTACTTC.

This chain links TRBV5-1 with TRBJ1-3, with 7 bases fitting TRBD1. Trimming removed 4 bases from V and 0 bases from J; junction bases left unmatched: 7. The CDR3 is 16 amino acids. Per germline, CDR1 SGHRS and CDR2 YFSETQ. The CDR3 spells CASSRDRKYSGNTIYF. The CDR3 nucleotides read TGCGCCAGCAGCAGGGACAGAAAATACTCTGGAAACACCATATATTTT.

V gene TRBV2 combines with J gene TRBJ2-3, with TRBD2 matching over 12 bases. The CDR3 is 15 amino acids. CDR1 SNHLY and CDR2 FYNNEI come from the germline V gene. V dropped 3 bases and J dropped 6; count of bases not matched to a gene: 4. CDR3: CASSDRLAGVDTQYF. CDR3 DNA sequence: TGTGCCAGCAGTGACAGACTAGCGGGGGTGGATACGCAGTATTTT.

This sequence joins TRBV4-1 and TRBJ1-4; 9 positions agree with TRBD1. The CDR3 runs to 18 residues. Trimming at V came to 0 bases and at J to 2 bases, leaving 7 bases not matched to a gene. Looked up from germline, CDR1 is MGHRA and CDR2 is YSYEKL. CDR3 sequence (DNA): TGCGCCAGCAGCCAAGATCTGGGACAGGGTTCGACTAATGAAAAACTGTTTTTT. The encoded protein is CASSQDLGQGSTNEKLFF.

The V gene is TRBV2, the J gene TRBJ2-7; D is possibly TRBD2 (6 bases). Trimming cost V 2 bases and J 5 bases, with 19 bases left between them. The CDR3 spans 16 residues. Germline lookup yields CDR1 SNHLY and CDR2 FYNNEI. The CDR3 DNA is TGTGCCAGCAGTGAAACCCGGGGCGGGGTAAGGAACGAGCAGTACTTC. It codes for CASSETRGGVRNEQYF.

The chain uses TRBV7-9 and TRBJ1-4; D may be TRBD1 (5 bases). The germline gives CDR1 SEHNR, CDR2 FQNEAQ (reference sequence). CDR3 length: 15 amino acids. The ends were cut back, 5 bases at V and 8 bases at J, with 18 bases in the middle. The DNA of the CDR3 is TGTGCCAGCAGCCTACCCTCAGGGTTGATAGAAAAACTGTTTTTT. This encodes CASSLPSGLIEKLFF.

The gene calls are TRBV2 and TRBJ2-7; a possible D gene is TRBD2 (6 bases). The length of the CDR3 is 13 residues. Germline V gene lookup returns CDR1 SNHLY and CDR2 FYNNEI. V dropped 3 bases and J dropped 5 bases, with 11 bases sitting between them. The CDR3 loop is CASSDQRGNEQYF. As DNA, the CDR3 is TGTGCCAGCAGTGATCAACGGGGGAACGAGCAGTACTTC.

This clone was found a few times. The chain carries TRBV19 and TRBJ1-5, with D possibly TRBD1 on 6 matching bases. This CDR3 has 15 residues. Germline V gene lookup returns CDR1 LNHDA and CDR2 SQIVND (reference sequence). Trimming pared 6 bases from V and 2 bases from J, leaving 14 bases between. Written as DNA, the CDR3 is TGTGCCAGTAGGATAACAGGGTCGGGCAATCAGCCCCAGCATTTT. Protein product: CASRITGSGNQPQHF.

The count of this clone is one. The rearrangement uses TRBV12-5 and TRBJ2-2, with D possibly matching TRBD1 (5 bases). With 2 bases removed from V and 3 bases from J, the gap between germline ends came to 7 bases. Per germline, CDR1 LGHNT and CDR2 FRNRAP. This CDR3 contains 14 residues. CDR3 nucleotide sequence: TGTGCTAGTGGTTTGTCCAGGGACACCGGGGAGCTGTTTTTT. Translation gives CASGLSRDTGELFF.

This chain connects TRBV6-5 to TRBJ1-5; TRBD1 might be the D (6 bases). V shed 4 bases and J shed 3 bases, with 10 bases lying between them. The CDR3 spans 14 residues. Germline CDR1 is MNHEY and CDR2 is SVGAGI. CDR3 nucleotide sequence: TGTGCCAGCAGTTCCGGGACAACCAATCAGCCCCAGCATTTT. It encodes CASSSGTTNQPQHF.

The V gene is TRBV25-1, the J gene TRBJ2-1; no definite D call. This CDR3 spans 15 amino acids. The V and J ends lost 2 bases and 4 bases respectively, with 12 bases between them. Germline assignment: CDR1 MGHDK and CDR2 SYGVNS. The CDR3 is CASSEHAILYNEQFF. The CDR3 bases are TGTGCCAGCAGTGAACACGCAATACTTTACAATGAGCAGTTCTTC.

CDR3 sequence: CASSLGDNEQFF. For the CDR3, the DNA is TGTGCCAGCAGTCTGGGAGACAATGAGCAGTTCTTC. The gene calls are TRBV6-5 and TRBJ2-1; D is perhaps TRBD2 (5 bases). The V end was cut by 5 bases, the J end by 5 bases, with 7 bases between. CDR1 MNHEY and CDR2 SVGAGI come from the germline V gene. The CDR3 covers 12 residues.

The V gene is TRBV27, the J gene TRBJ1-2; the D gene is possibly TRBD1 (5 bases). Looked up from germline, CDR1 is MNHEY and CDR2 is SMNVEV (reference sequence). This CDR3 spans 13 amino acids. Trimming shortened V by 2 bases and J by 6 bases, and 10 bases separated the two germline ends. The CDR3 sequence: CASSLMGLNGYTF. CDR3 sequence (DNA): TGTGCCAGCAGTTTAATGGGACTCAATGGCTACACCTTC.

The rearrangement links TRBV6-2 or TRBV6-3 to TRBJ1-6; the D is unclear. The germline CDR1 and CDR2 sequences are MNHEY and SVGEGT. The CDR3 is 14 residues long. The V end was cut by 5 bases, the J end by 7 bases, with 12 bases between. The CDR3 DNA is TGTGCCAGCAGTCTCGTCCCGGGAAATTCACCCCTCCACTTT. Translation: CASSLVPGNSPLHF.

The chain has TRBV28 and TRBJ1-5; D is perhaps TRBD1 (6 bases). Germline values: CDR1 MDHEN, CDR2 SYDVKM. This CDR3 has 15 amino acids. Trimming took off 9 bases at V and 4 bases at J, with 19 bases between the two ends. The CDR3 region has the DNA TGTGCCAGTAGCAGGGACACCCGTGGGAATCAGCCCCAGCATTTT. It codes for CASSRDTRGNQPQHF. Looking up the rest from reference TRBV28 and TRBJ1-5 gives the full variable domain: DVKVTQSSRYLVKRTGEKVFLECVQDMDHENMFWYRQDPGLGLRLIYFSYDVKMKEKGDIPEGYSVSREKKERFSLILESASTNQTSMYLCASSRDTRGNQPQHFGDGTRLSIL.

This clone appeared a few times. V and J are TRBV10-1 and TRBJ2-2; 11 nucleotides line up with TRBD2. The length of the CDR3 is 16 residues. In germline, CDR1 is WNHNN, CDR2 SYGVQD (reference sequence). The trim removed 3 bases at V and 7 bases at J, leaving 7 bases unmatched. CDR3 protein: CASSDSTSGSVGELFF. In DNA, the CDR3 is TGCGCCAGCAGTGACTCAACTAGCGGGAGTGTCGGGGAGCTGTTTTTT.

V is TRBV5-1 and J is TRBJ2-1; 7 bases align to TRBD2. CDR1 is SGHRS and CDR2 is YFSETQ in the germline V gene. The CDR3 loop spans 14 amino acids. J lost 4 bases, V lost 7 bases, and 8 bases had no gene match. The CDR3 region is CASRGTTNYNEQFF. CDR3 DNA: TGCGCCAGCCGAGGGACTACAAATTACAATGAGCAGTTCTTC.

CDR3 sequence (DNA): TGTGCCAGCAGCTTGGTAGGACTAGCGGGGGGGAGCTCCTACAATGAGCAGTTCTTC. It encodes CASSLVGLAGGSSYNEQFF. This chain uses TRBV5-4 with TRBJ2-1, with TRBD2 matching 15 bases. With V trimmed by 0 bases and J by 0 bases, 4 bases remained unmatched. Germline assignment: CDR1 SGHNT and CDR2 YYREEE (reference sequence). CDR3 length: 19 residues.

The V gene is TRBV19, the J gene TRBJ2-1, with D perhaps TRBD2 (5 bases). The CDR3 sequence is 15 residues long. Trimming pared 2 bases from V and 6 bases from J, leaving 14 bases between. Per germline, CDR1 LNHDA and CDR2 SQIVND (reference sequence). The chain's CDR3 is CASSIKRTSLNEQFF. The CDR3 bases are TGTGCCAGTAGTATAAAGAGGACTTCCCTCAATGAGCAGTTCTTC.

This chain links TRBV7-9 with TRBJ2-1; 8 bases agree with TRBD2. The ends lost 5 bases at V and 5 bases at J; junction bases unmatched: 8. CDR3 length equals 15 residues. Germline-derived CDR1 and CDR2 are SEHNR and FQNEAQ (reference sequence). The CDR3 DNA sequence: TGTGCCAGCAGCGCGCGGACTAGCACTCACAATGAGCAGTTCTTC. It encodes CASSARTSTHNEQFF.

The chain uses TRBV6-5 and TRBJ1-1, with D possibly matching TRBD1 (5 bases). Germline V gene sequence: CDR1 MNHEY, CDR2 SVGAGI. The CDR3 runs 16 residues. V shed 3 bases and J shed 1 base, with 15 bases lying between them. CDR3 loop: CASSYVHSDRNTEAFF. Written as DNA, the CDR3 is TGTGCCAGCAGTTATGTCCACTCCGACAGGAACACTGAAGCTTTCTTT.

The V call is TRBV5-8, the J call TRBJ2-7; 7 nucleotides agree with TRBD1. The CDR3 extends over 16 amino acids. The germline V gene encodes CDR1 SGHTS and CDR2 YDEGEE. V dropped 5 bases and J dropped 6; count of bases not matched to a gene: 17. The CDR3 loop is CASRPRVYGTEGEQYF. For the CDR3, the DNA is TGTGCCAGCAGGCCTCGGGTATACGGGACAGAGGGCGAGCAGTACTTC.

This clone was counted once. This chain connects TRBV5-8 to TRBJ2-7; 7 positions agree with TRBD1. The CDR3 contains 14 residues. The junction had 4 bases not matched to a gene; V was cut back by 2 bases and J by 2 bases. Germline V gene sequence: CDR1 SGHTS, CDR2 YDEGEE. CDR3 loop: CASSLGQGAYEQYF. The CDR3 DNA reads as TGTGCCAGCAGCTTAGGCCAGGGGGCCTACGAGCAGTACTTC. The entire variable domain, with the rest obtained from reference TRBV5-8 and TRBJ2-7, is as follows: EAGVTQSPTHLIKTRGQQATLRCSPISGHTSVYWYQQALGLGLQFLLWYDEGEERNRGNFPPRFSGRQFPNYSSELNVNALELEDSALYLCASSLGQGAYEQYFGPGTRLTVT.

The chain combines TRBV7-3 with TRBJ2-3; a weak D match, TRBD2 (5 bases). V was clipped by 5 bases and J by 7 bases, with 16 bases between them. CDR1 SGHTA and CDR2 FQGTGA come from the germline V gene. CDR3 size: 14 residues. The CDR3 coding sequence is TGTGCCAGCAGCCAAGGAGGTTTACCGTATACGCAGTATTTT. Protein product: CASSQGGLPYTQYF.

The CDR3 sequence: CASSYSPRQGPGELFF. The CDR3 DNA is TGTGCCAGCAGTTACTCACCCCGACAGGGTCCTGGGGAGCTGTTTTTT. The chain combines TRBV6-5 with TRBJ2-2; 7 nucleotides agree with TRBD1. CDR3 size: 16 residues. Germline CDR1 MNHEY, CDR2 SVGAGI. With 0 bases clipped from V and 8 bases from J, the junction kept 9 bases outside the gene matches.

The J gene is TRBJ1-5, the V gene TRBV4-1; D is uncertain. There are 15 residues in the CDR3. With 2 bases removed from V and 5 bases from J, the gap between germline ends came to 13 bases. CDR1 and CDR2 from the germline V gene are MGHRA and YSYEKL. The CDR3 spells CASSQLFRGDQPQHF. CDR3 nucleotides: TGCGCCAGCAGCCAATTGTTCCGGGGTGATCAGCCCCAGCATTTT.

The chain joins TRBV4-1 to TRBJ1-1; no reliable D call. Per germline, CDR1 MGHRA and CDR2 YSYEKL. The V end was cut by 0 bases, the J end by 0 bases, with 8 bases between. The CDR3 runs to 15 residues. CDR3 in amino acids: CASSQDGQLNTEAFF. In nucleotides, the CDR3 is TGCGCCAGCAGCCAAGATGGCCAGTTGAACACTGAAGCTTTCTTT.